The 24 T cell receptor beta chains given below trace back to one sample, sequenced in a study of T cell clones after liver transplantation (dated by TCRdb to between 2018 and 2020). The protocol used for the library was the immunoSEQ multiplex PCR assay. TCRdb mirrors the immuneACCESS table, restricted to in-frame sequences. Some clones are absent from its copies; in checked studies, under half trace to an unresolved V gene, and the reason for the others is unknown. The table for this sample lists fewer than 85,000 clones; over 70% of them were counted only once. Approximately 0.81% of the sample rests with the top ten. Specimen: CD4+ T cells from blood, collected 12 months after liver transplant. The receptors come from a human patient who received a liver transplant. Some T cells seen after a transplant may have their origin in the graft donor.

The rearrangement joins TRBV18 to TRBJ1-2; a weak D match, TRBD1 (5 bases). This CDR3 contains 13 residues. Trimming cost V 6 bases and J 4 bases, with 12 bases left between them. Germline V CDR1 and CDR2: KGHSH, LQKENI. CDR3 region: CASSPDSSYGYTF. CDR3 in DNA: TGTGCCAGCTCCCCCGACAGCTCCTATGGCTACACCTTC.

V usage is TRBV6-6 and J usage is TRBJ2-7; D is possibly TRBD1 (5 bases). The CDR3 sequence is 12 residues long. V was clipped by 10 bases and J by 1 base, with 11 bases between them. The germline CDR1 and CDR2 sequences are MNHNY and SVGAGI (reference sequence). The CDR3 spells CATTGDSYEQYF. The CDR3 nucleotides read TGTGCCACCACAGGAGATTCCTACGAGCAGTACTTC.

The V gene is TRBV5-1, the J gene TRBJ1-1; the D gene is possibly TRBD1 (5 bases). The CDR3 has 13 residues. The V gene's germline CDR1 is SGHRS and CDR2 YFSETQ. Deletions cut 5 bases from V and 3 bases from J, with 11 bases between. In DNA form, the CDR3 reads TGCGCCAGCAGGGAAGGGACGGACACTGAAGCTTTCTTT. Encoded protein: CASREGTDTEAFF.

Only a few counts were recorded for this clone. This chain connects TRBV6-5 to TRBJ1-2, with 12 positions matching TRBD1. The CDR3 loop spans 15 amino acids. The junction had 8 bases not matched to a gene; V was cut back by 5 bases and J by 7 bases. Per germline, CDR1 MNHEY and CDR2 SVGAGI. CDR3 sequence: CASSGPGTGGSGYTF. The CDR3 region has the DNA TGTGCCAGCAGTGGACCCGGGACAGGGGGCAGTGGCTACACCTTC.

J is TRBJ2-1 and V is TRBV7-3, with 15 bases fitting TRBD2. CDR1 and CDR2 (germline): SGHTA, FQGTGA. This CDR3 has 16 amino acids. The V segment lost 4 bases and the J segment 6 bases; nucleotides outside the gene matches: 4. The CDR3, as DNA: TGTGCCAGCAGCTCCCCGGGACTAGCGGGAGGCAATGAGCAGTTCTTC. It encodes CASSSPGLAGGNEQFF.

V gene TRBV7-6 combines with J gene TRBJ1-2; 7 bases are a match to TRBD1. The CDR3 is 13 amino acids. Trimming removed 4 bases from V and 4 bases from J; junction bases left unmatched: 3. CDR1 is SGHVS, CDR2 FNYEAQ, per germline. The CDR3 DNA follows: TGTGCCAGCAGCTCGACAGGGAGCTATGGCTACACCTTC. Translation gives CASSSTGSYGYTF.

There are a few counts of this clone. The gene calls are TRBV27 and TRBJ2-7; possibly TRBD2 for D (6 bases). Per germline, CDR1 MNHEY and CDR2 SMNVEV (reference sequence). Trimming shortened V by 5 bases and J by 0 bases, and 11 bases separated the two germline ends. This CDR3 is built from 14 residues. CDR3 nucleotides: TGTGCCAGCAGTCCCGGGACTTACTCCTACGAGCAGTACTTC. This gives the protein CASSPGTYSYEQYF.

The J gene is TRBJ1-4, the V gene TRBV6-5, with TRBD1 as a possible D gene (6 bases). The ends were cut back, 5 bases at V and 0 bases at J, with 7 bases in the middle. CDR1 MNHEY and CDR2 SVGAGI come from the germline V gene. This CDR3 is built from 14 residues. CDR3 DNA sequence: TGTGCCAGCAGTAACAGGGCAACTAATGAAAAACTGTTTTTT. This translates into CASSNRATNEKLFF.

The chain has TRBV29-1 and TRBJ1-2; no firm D call. V lost 2 bases, J lost 6 bases, and 1 base lay in between. From germline, CDR1 is SQVTM and CDR2 ANQGSEA. The CDR3 is made up of 9 amino acids. The CDR3, as DNA: TGCAGCGTTGAAAATGGCTACACCTTC. Amino acid sequence: CSVENGYTF.

This rearrangement joins TRBV5-1 to TRBJ1-1; TRBD1 might be the D (5 bases). The CDR3 runs 14 residues. V was trimmed by 4 bases and J by 2 bases, leaving 12 bases between them. Germline V CDR1 and CDR2: SGHRS, YFSETQ. The CDR3 protein is CASSDGTANTEAFF. CDR3 in DNA: TGCGCCAGCAGCGACGGGACTGCCAACACTGAAGCTTTCTTT.

The rearrangement joins TRBV5-4 to TRBJ1-1; TRBD1 might be the D (6 bases). The length of the CDR3 is 14 residues. V lost 5 bases and J lost 4, with 15 bases in between. Germline values: CDR1 SGHNT, CDR2 YYREEE (reference sequence). CDR3 nucleotide sequence: TGTGCCAGCAGACAGGGCGGGGTTGGCACTGAAGCTTTCTTT. The encoded protein is CASRQGGVGTEAFF. Variable domain in full (rest from reference TRBV5-4 and TRBJ1-1): ETGVTQSPTHLIKTRGQQVTLRCSSQSGHNTVSWYQQALGQGPQFIFQYYREEENGRGNFPPRFSGLQFPNYSSELNVNALELDDSALYLCASRQGGVGTEAFFGQGTRLTVV.

This clone is a singleton in its sample. V gene TRBV6-1 combines with J gene TRBJ2-7; TRBD2 matches at 10 bases. With V trimmed by 6 bases and J by 4 bases, 3 bases remained unmatched. Looked up from germline, CDR1 is MNHNS and CDR2 is SASEGT. The CDR3 runs to 13 residues. The CDR3 nucleotides are TGTGCCAGCAGAACTAGCGGGATATACGAGCAGTACTTC. This codes for CASRTSGIYEQYF.

The rearrangement joins TRBV4-1 to TRBJ2-1; D perhaps matches TRBD2 (6 bases). CDR1 and CDR2 (germline): MGHRA, YSYEKL. V gave up 1 base and J gave up 0 bases, with 16 bases separating them. This CDR3 region has 18 residues. This chain's CDR3 is CASSQGMFSGSSYNEQFF. The CDR3 nucleotides read TGCGCCAGCAGCCAAGGAATGTTTAGCGGAAGCTCCTACAATGAGCAGTTCTTC.

The chain has TRBV2 and TRBJ1-1, with TRBD1 identical over 8 bases. Trimming took 6 bases from V and 6 from J; bases not matched to a gene: 9. Germline V CDR1 and CDR2: SNHLY, FYNNEI. The CDR3 covers 14 residues. The CDR3 sequence is CASRTGERSAEAFF. In DNA form, the CDR3 reads TGTGCCAGCAGGACAGGGGAGAGGAGCGCTGAAGCTTTCTTT. Complete variable domain (other parts from reference TRBV2 and TRBJ1-1): EPEVTQTPSHQVTQMGQEVILRCVPISNHLYFYWYRQILGQKVEFLVSFYNNEISEKSEIFDDQFSVERPDGSNFTLKIRSTKLEDSAMYFCASRTGERSAEAFFGQGTRLTVV.

The V call is TRBV28, the J call TRBJ1-2; TRBD1 agrees at 7 bases. V gave up 7 bases and J gave up 7 bases; unmatched junction bases: 9. The CDR3 is 13 residues long. Germline V gene data show CDR1 as MDHEN and CDR2 as SYDVKM. The CDR3 DNA follows: TGTGCCAGCACCGAGGACAGGTTGTTTGGCTACACCTTC. Protein sequence: CASTEDRLFGYTF.

The V gene is TRBV6-5, the J gene TRBJ2-5, with 11 nucleotides matching TRBD2. V lost 5 bases, J lost 4 bases, and 6 bases stayed unmatched. The germline V gene has CDR1 MNHEY and CDR2 SVGAGI. The CDR3 has 15 residues. The CDR3: CASSRTSGRRETQYF. The CDR3 DNA follows: TGTGCCAGCAGTCGCACTAGCGGGAGAAGAGAGACCCAGTACTTC.

The chain joins TRBV13 to TRBJ1-1; 7 bases agree with TRBD1. The CDR3 is 15 residues long. V lost 5 bases to trimming and J lost 4 bases; unmatched junction nucleotides: 10. CDR1 and CDR2 from the germline V gene are PRHDT and FYEKMQ (reference sequence). The CDR3, as DNA: TGTGCCAGCAGCCTCGCCTTACAGGGGTCCACTGAAGCTTTCTTT. This gives the protein CASSLALQGSTEAFF.

This clone was counted only a few times. V and J are TRBV20-1 and TRBJ2-7, with no clear D. This CDR3 is 11 amino acids long. Trimming cost V 3 bases and J 4 bases, with 7 bases left between them. Germline loops: CDR1 DFQATT, CDR2 SNEGSKA (reference sequence). The CDR3 sequence is CSARKAYEQYF. DNA for the CDR3: TGCAGTGCTAGGAAAGCTTACGAGCAGTACTTC.

The rearrangement joins TRBV7-2 to TRBJ2-7, with TRBD2 matching over 7 bases. Trimming removed 2 bases from V and 3 bases from J; junction bases left unmatched: 7. The V gene's germline CDR1 is SGHTA and CDR2 FQGNSA. This CDR3 is 15 amino acids long. This CDR3 is CASSLSQAGIYEQYF. In nucleotides, the CDR3 is TGTGCCAGCAGCTTAAGTCAAGCGGGGATCTACGAGCAGTACTTC.

The chain recombines TRBV2 with TRBJ2-1; 13 nucleotides align to TRBD2. This CDR3 spans 19 amino acids. With V trimmed by 6 bases and J by 0 bases, 11 bases remained unmatched. Germline V gene lookup returns CDR1 SNHLY and CDR2 FYNNEI. The CDR3 coding sequence is TGTGCCAGCAGCCCCGGACTAGCGGGGGTTCTAAGCTCCTACAATGAGCAGTTCTTC. Protein: CASSPGLAGVLSSYNEQFF.

This chain links TRBV7-2 with TRBJ2-3; possibly TRBD2 for D (6 bases). The CDR3 is 15 amino acids. V was trimmed by 0 bases and J by 2 bases, leaving 9 bases between them. In germline, CDR1 is SGHTA, CDR2 FQGNSA. The CDR3 reads CASSLAGGNTDTQYF. CDR3 DNA: TGTGCCAGCAGCTTAGCGGGCGGGAACACAGATACGCAGTATTTT.

The V and J genes are TRBV14 and TRBJ2-7; 8 bases agree with TRBD1. V dropped 1 base and J dropped 3; count of bases not matched to a gene: 5. CDR1 and CDR2 from the germline V gene are SGHDN and FVKESK. This CDR3 is 15 amino acids long. CDR3 bases: TGTGCCAGCAGCCAAGGCTGGACAGGGAGCTACGAGCAGTACTTC. Translation gives CASSQGWTGSYEQYF.

In DNA, the CDR3 is TGCAGCGTTGAGGGGGAGGGAGGGGAGGCTTTCTTT. Protein product: CSVEGEGGEAFF. The V and J genes are TRBV29-1 and TRBJ1-1, with D possibly being TRBD1 (5 bases). Between the trimmed V and J ends, which lost 3 bases and 11 bases, there was a span of 16 bases. Germline-derived CDR1 and CDR2 are SQVTM and ANQGSEA. The CDR3 contains 12 residues.

This rearrangement joins TRBV19 to TRBJ1-1; TRBD1 matches at 7 bases. The V segment lost 3 bases and the J segment 0 bases; nucleotides outside the gene matches: 4. The CDR3 is made up of 15 amino acids. In germline, CDR1 is LNHDA, CDR2 SQIVND (reference sequence). CDR3 sequence (DNA): TGTGCCAGTAGTATCCGGGACAGCATGAACACTGAAGCTTTCTTT. Amino acid sequence: CASSIRDSMNTEAFF.